This T cell receptor beta chain originates from a study of blood T cell repertoires in COVID-19. Study background: Sample material is recorded as cDNA or gDNA derived from T cells, B-cell-depleted T cells, or PBMCs.

Generated by immunoSEQ multiplex PCR, the TCRdb table keeps only in-frame clones and is missing some. The sample shows around 200,000 clones, approximately 82% of them seen only once. The CDR3 covers 15 residues. CDR1 and CDR2 from the germline V gene are MDHEN and SYDVKM. V gave up 4 bases and J gave up 5 bases; unmatched junction bases: 5. The material sequenced was peripheral blood. This rearrangement joins TRBV28 to TRBJ1-5; 10 nucleotides agree with TRBD1. The sequence was collected from a woman between 45 and 65 years old with acute or convalescent COVID-19. The CDR3 loop is CASSSPGTGDQPQHF. CDR3 DNA sequence: TGTGCCAGCAGTTCCCCCGGGACAGGGGATCAGCCCCAGCATTTT. The variable domain in full, with the rest retrieved from reference TRBV28 and TRBJ1-5, is DVKVTQSSRYLVKRTGEKVFLECVQDMDHENMFWYRQDPGLGLRLIYFSYDVKMKEKGDIPEGYSVSREKKERFSLILESASTNQTSMYLCASSSPGTGDQPQHFGDGTRLSIL.